This TCR beta chain comes out of a study of T cells expressing NK-cell markers. The overall study: Serological testing identified seven of the eight sequenced donors as HCMV-seropositive and one as seronegative.

Germline V CDR1 and CDR2: SEHNR, FQNEAQ (reference sequence). The CDR3 has 16 residues. TCRdb re-called the 5' RACE reads; every CDR3 protein appears as one record, without DNA. This sample's table has a few hundred thousand distinct CDR3 sequences. The origin of this receptor is a man between 18 and 69 years old in good health. The sequenced sample was blood T cells: a sorted CD56 or NKG2C T cell subset, CD4+ or CD8+ T cells, or bulk PBMC T cells (not recorded which). This chain joins TRBV7-9 and TRBJ1-5. CDR3 loop: CASSPAGGMSNQPQHF.